These 27 T cell receptor beta chains were all obtained from the same sample, sequenced in a study of cytomegalovirus exposure and HLA in healthy donors. It was with 60 Vbeta and 13 Jbeta primers that the PCR ran. The protocol was immunoSEQ multiplex PCR, while the TCRdb copy is restricted to in-frame clones and leaves out a portion. The sample lists 95,000 to 150,000 clones; under 70% were seen once. Sequenced input: PBMCs. These receptors were taken from a man aged 18-30 years in good health and CMV-seronegative.

The gene calls are TRBV28 and TRBJ1-5, with TRBD1 matching over 11 bases. This CDR3 region has 14 residues. Germline-derived CDR1 and CDR2 are MDHEN and SYDVKM. V lost 3 bases and J lost 6; bases outside the gene matches: 1. The CDR3 coding sequence is TGTGCCAGCAGTTTCGGACAGGGGGCTCAGCCCCAGCATTTT. Translated, it gives CASSFGQGAQPQHF.

CDR3 DNA sequence: TGCAGCACCCGGGACAGGGGGCAGAATGAGCAGTTCTTC. This encodes CSTRDRGQNEQFF. The chain links TRBV29-1 to TRBJ2-1; TRBD1 matches at 12 bases. Germline V gene data show CDR1 as SQVTM and CDR2 as ANQGSEA. The CDR3 spans 13 residues. Germline trimming cut 8 bases from V and 7 bases from J; bases unmatched to any gene: 6.

The chain uses TRBV6-5 and TRBJ2-2; 8 bases agree with TRBD1. There are 15 residues in the CDR3. CDR1 is MNHEY and CDR2 is SVGAGI in the germline V gene. V shed 4 bases and J 1 base; nucleotides not matched to a gene: 2. The CDR3 DNA is TGTGCCAGCAGTTCAACAGGGGGGAACACCGGGGAGCTGTTTTTT. Translating it yields CASSSTGGNTGELFF.

This chain joins TRBV9 and TRBJ2-5; TRBD2 agrees at 11 bases. Germline CDR1 is SGDLS and CDR2 is YYNGEE. This CDR3 is 18 amino acids long. V lost 3 bases and J lost 5; bases outside the gene matches: 15. CDR3 amino acids: CASSANLAGGPRGETQYF. The CDR3 coding sequence is TGTGCCAGCAGCGCCAATCTAGCGGGAGGTCCCCGTGGGGAGACCCAGTACTTC.

A few counts support this clone. This rearrangement joins TRBV10-1 to TRBJ1-4, with D hard to call. Germline loops: CDR1 WNHNN, CDR2 SYGVQD (reference sequence). The CDR3 is 13 amino acids. V lost 4 bases and J 2 bases, leaving 5 bases between the germline ends. The CDR3 is CASSGATNEKLFF. In nucleotides, the CDR3 is TGCGCCAGCAGTGGGGCCACTAATGAAAAACTGTTTTTT.

With respect to this clone: Compared with germline, one end of the junction differs, possibly owing to a read error. Written as DNA, the CDR3 is TGTGCCAGCAGCTTGGGTATGCGGGGCTACCCCTTC. It translates to CASSLGMRGYPF. The chain couples TRBV7-9 to TRBJ1-2; perhaps TRBD1 as D (5 bases). Germline V gives CDR1 SEHNR, CDR2 FQNEAQ (reference sequence). This CDR3 is built from 12 residues. Looking up the rest from reference TRBV7-9 and TRBJ1-2 gives the full variable domain: DTGVSQNPRHKITKRGQNVTFRCDPISEHNRLYWYRQTLGQGPEFLTYFQNEAQLEKSRLLSDRFSAERPKGSFSTLEIQRTEQGDSAMYLCASSLGMRGYPFGSGTRLTVV.

The sample holds a few counts of this clone. The chain links TRBV18 to TRBJ2-7; D perhaps matches TRBD2 (5 bases). There are 15 residues in the CDR3. V was shortened by 1 base and J by 3 bases, with 13 bases between the two germline ends. Germline assignment: CDR1 KGHSH and CDR2 LQKENI. Here the CDR3 reads CASSPQGVAGYEQYF. The CDR3 bases are TGTGCCAGCTCACCACAGGGTGTTGCGGGCTACGAGCAGTACTTC.

The table lists this clone with a few counts. The gene calls are TRBV27 and TRBJ2-7; D is undetermined. The germline gives CDR1 MNHEY, CDR2 SMNVEV (reference sequence). The V gene lost 5 bases and the J gene lost 6 bases, with 14 bases spanning the gap. The CDR3 is made up of 13 amino acids. The CDR3 nucleotides are TGTGCCAGCAGTCCGCTTGGCAATACCGAGCAGTACTTC. Translation: CASSPLGNTEQYF.

The sample holds a few counts of this clone. V and J are TRBV14 and TRBJ1-2, with D hard to call. V was shortened by 4 bases and J by 4 bases, with 13 bases between the two germline ends. CDR1 is SGHDN and CDR2 is FVKESK in the germline V gene. The CDR3 runs to 14 residues. In DNA form, the CDR3 reads TGTGCCAGCAGCCCCTTCCAGGCAGCCTATGGCTACACCTTC. Protein product: CASSPFQAAYGYTF. The full variable domain, in which reference TRBV14 and TRBJ1-2 provide the parts outside the CDR3, is EAGVTQFPSHSVIEKGQTVTLRCDPISGHDNLYWYRRVMGKEIKFLLHFVKESKQDESGMPNNRFLAERTGGTYSTLKVQPAELEDSGVYFCASSPFQAAYGYTFGSGTRLTVV.

This clone showed up just a few times. This chain uses TRBV19 with TRBJ2-6, with 9 bases matching TRBD1. V lost 6 bases and J lost 4; bases outside the gene matches: 10. This CDR3 contains 17 residues. From germline, CDR1 is LNHDA and CDR2 SQIVND (reference sequence). The CDR3 nucleotides are TGTGCCAGTAGCCCAGGGACGGGACAGGGAGGGGCCAACGTCCTGACTTTC. Protein product: CASSPGTGQGGANVLTF.

The chain uses TRBV5-4 and TRBJ1-2; no clear D. There are 14 residues in the CDR3. Germline V lookup: CDR1 SGHNT, CDR2 YYREEE (reference sequence). V lost 3 bases and J lost 4, with 13 bases in between. DNA for the CDR3: TGTGCCAGCAGCTCGATTTATTCCGGCTATGGCTACACCTTC. Amino acid sequence: CASSSIYSGYGYTF.

The chain couples TRBV28 to TRBJ2-5, with TRBD2 matching over 8 bases. The CDR3 sequence is 16 residues long. Germline CDR1 MDHEN, CDR2 SYDVKM. V was pared by 4 bases and J by 5 bases, with 12 bases of the junction left unmatched. CDR3 amino acids: CASSSRVGGELETQYF. The CDR3 DNA sequence: TGTGCCAGCAGTTCCCGCGTCGGGGGGGAATTGGAGACCCAGTACTTC.

This rearrangement joins TRBV7-6 to TRBJ2-7, with D unclear. V was cut by 0 bases and J by 2 bases, with 11 bases left in between. This CDR3 is built from 15 residues. Germline CDR1 is SGHVS and CDR2 is FNYEAQ. The CDR3 region has the DNA TGTGCCAGCAGCTTAGCAGGCGGAAATACCTACGAGCAGTACTTC. Its translation: CASSLAGGNTYEQYF.

In the case of this clone: One end of the junction is discordant with germline, which a read error may explain. The J gene is TRBJ2-1, the V gene TRBV7-9; perhaps TRBD2 as D (6 bases). Per the germline V gene, CDR1 is SEHNR and CDR2 is FQNEAQ (reference sequence). The CDR3 extends over 16 amino acids. The CDR3 is CSSSLSSSGFYNEQFF. Written as DNA, the CDR3 is TGTTCCAGCAGCTTATCGTCCAGCGGGTTCTACAATGAGCAGTTCTTC.

J is TRBJ1-5 and V is TRBV10-2; the D is unclear. The CDR3 consists of 14 residues. Germline V CDR1 and CDR2: WSHSY, SAAADI. The V and J ends lost 8 bases and 4 bases respectively, with 15 bases between them. CDR3 protein: CASSPGRHNQPQHF. The DNA of the CDR3 is TGCGCCAGCTCCCCGGGTCGGCATAATCAGCCCCAGCATTTT.

The rearrangement uses TRBV27 and TRBJ1-2; a weak D match, TRBD1 (5 bases). The germline V gene encodes CDR1 MNHEY and CDR2 SMNVEV (reference sequence). V was trimmed by 3 bases and J by 0 bases, leaving 11 bases between them. The CDR3 consists of 15 residues. CDR3 protein: CASSFLDNSNYGYTF. DNA for the CDR3: TGTGCCAGCAGTTTTCTGGACAACTCTAACTATGGCTACACCTTC.

In regard to this clone: Other DNA sequences in this specimen translate into the identical CDR3. For the CDR3, the DNA is TGTGCCATCAGTGAGTCGGACAGGGCCTATGGCTACACCTTC. It translates to CAISESDRAYGYTF. V and J are TRBV10-3 and TRBJ1-2, with 8 nucleotides matching TRBD1. The CDR3 runs 14 residues. CDR1 is ENHRY, CDR2 SYGVKD, per germline. V gave up 0 bases and J gave up 4 bases; unmatched junction bases: 1.

On this clone itself: This specimen includes other DNA sequences encoding the same CDR3. The V call is TRBV29-1, the J call TRBJ2-7, with TRBD1 identical over 9 bases. Trimming took 4 bases from V and 3 from J; bases not matched to a gene: 1. The CDR3 runs to 12 residues. Germline loops: CDR1 SQVTM, CDR2 ANQGSEA. CDR3 sequence: CSVGTGVYEQYF. CDR3 nucleotide sequence: TGCAGCGTTGGGACAGGGGTCTACGAGCAGTACTTC.

The chain has TRBV4-3 and TRBJ2-7, with a possible D match to TRBD2 (5 bases). This CDR3 spans 13 amino acids. Germline V gives CDR1 LGHNA, CDR2 YSLEER. The V end was cut by 4 bases, the J end by 2 bases, with 9 bases between. This CDR3 reads CASSRAVAYEQYF. CDR3 DNA sequence: TGCGCCAGCAGCCGAGCGGTAGCCTACGAGCAGTACTTC.

This clone occurred once. The chain links TRBV9 to TRBJ2-5; 8 nucleotides match TRBD2. The J segment lost 5 bases and the V segment lost 0 bases, leaving 9 bases of the junction unmatched. Per the germline V gene, CDR1 is SGDLS and CDR2 is YYNGEE. CDR3 size: 16 residues. CDR3 amino acids: CASSVADRGGLETQYF. The CDR3 DNA is TGTGCCAGCAGCGTAGCGGACCGGGGGGGCCTGGAGACCCAGTACTTC.

The gene calls are TRBV2 and TRBJ2-7, with D tentatively TRBD2 (5 bases). Germline loops: CDR1 SNHLY, CDR2 FYNNEI. This CDR3 contains 15 residues. V dropped 3 bases and J dropped 4 bases, with 16 bases sitting between them. CDR3 region: CASSEIGLAIYEQYF. The CDR3 nucleotides read TGTGCCAGCAGTGAGATTGGGCTAGCAATATACGAGCAGTACTTC.

The chain combines TRBV7-9 with TRBJ2-1; D ambiguous. The V gene's germline CDR1 is SEHNR and CDR2 FQNEAQ (reference sequence). V was clipped by 5 bases and J by 8 bases, with 10 bases between them. This CDR3 has 12 amino acids. This chain's CDR3 is CASSPTADEQFF. The CDR3, as DNA: TGTGCCAGCAGCCCAACTGCCGATGAGCAGTTCTTC. Full variable domain (remainder filled in from reference TRBV7-9 and TRBJ2-1): DTGVSQNPRHKITKRGQNVTFRCDPISEHNRLYWYRQTLGQGPEFLTYFQNEAQLEKSRLLSDRFSAERPKGSFSTLEIQRTEQGDSAMYLCASSPTADEQFFGPGTRLTVL.

DNA of the CDR3: TGTGCCAGCAGCTTACCGGGGGAGACCCAGTACTTC. It specifies CASSLPGETQYF. The chain carries TRBV7-9 and TRBJ2-5; D perhaps matches TRBD2 (5 bases). From germline, CDR1 is SEHNR and CDR2 FQNEAQ (reference sequence). The CDR3 contains 12 residues. Between the trimmed V and J ends, which lost 2 bases and 5 bases, there was a span of 6 bases.

The count of this clone is one. The chain carries TRBV4-2 and TRBJ1-1; 9 bases align to TRBD1. Germline lookup yields CDR1 LGHNA and CDR2 YNFKEQ. The junction had 5 bases not matched to a gene; V was cut back by 2 bases and J by 4 bases. CDR3 size: 15 residues. The CDR3 DNA sequence: TGTGCCAGCAGCCAAACAGGGGGCAGCGTCACTGAAGCTTTCTTT. Translating gives CASSQTGGSVTEAFF.

This clone occurred a few times. This chain joins TRBV9 and TRBJ2-7; 10 bases line up with TRBD2. Germline values: CDR1 SGDLS, CDR2 YYNGEE. Trimming at V came to 4 bases and at J to 1 base, leaving 8 bases not matched to a gene. The CDR3 consists of 16 residues. The CDR3 region has the DNA TGTGCCAGCAGCCCACTCGGGACTAGCGCGTCCTACGAGCAGTACTTC. Translating gives CASSPLGTSASYEQYF. Complete variable domain (other parts from reference TRBV9 and TRBJ2-7): DSGVTQTPKHLITATGQRVTLRCSPRSGDLSVYWYQQSLDQGLQFLIQYYNGEERAKGNILERFSAQQFPDLHSELNLSSLELGDSALYFCASSPLGTSASYEQYFGPGTRLTVT.

This clone has more than one count but fewer than ten. This rearrangement joins TRBV6-6 to TRBJ1-3, with 7 bases identical to TRBD1. The CDR3 is 14 amino acids. Per the germline V gene, CDR1 is MNHNY and CDR2 is SVGAGI (reference sequence). The V gene end was trimmed by 8 bases and the J gene end by 4 bases; junction bases not matched to a gene: 8. The CDR3 DNA is TGTGCCAGCTTAAGGGGGCAGCGGGGAAACACCATATATTTT. Protein sequence: CASLRGQRGNTIYF.

The chain uses TRBV14 and TRBJ1-1; D gene unclear. The length of the CDR3 is 15 residues. Germline V gene sequence: CDR1 SGHDN, CDR2 FVKESK. V gave up 0 bases and J gave up 4 bases, with 12 bases separating them. The CDR3 loop reads CASSQDPGLGTEAFF. CDR3 in DNA: TGTGCCAGCAGCCAAGATCCCGGGTTGGGCACTGAAGCTTTCTTT.